A single sample gave rise to the 29 T cell receptor beta chains below, sequenced in a study of blood T cells in healthy people across ages. With a J-beta primer mix and a sample-barcoded 5' primer, a second PCR ran roughly 7 to 11 cycles. MiXCR, applied by TCRdb to the 5' RACE reads, yields one record per CDR3 protein. The sample lists some 670,000 distinct CDR3 sequences; more than 45% were seen once. Sequenced: blood. Receptors were obtained from a woman over 75 in good health.

This clonotype was observed many times. The rearrangement uses TRBV6-6 and TRBJ1-5, with D perhaps matching TRBD1 (5 bases). The CDR3 length is 17 residues. The V gene lost 6 bases and the J gene lost 2 bases, with 20 bases spanning the gap. Germline-derived CDR1 and CDR2 are MNHNY and SVGAGI (reference sequence). CDR3: CASRDTADIRGNQPQHF. Written as DNA, the CDR3 is TGTGCCAGCAGGGACACTGCAGATATTCGTGGCAATCAGCCCCAGCATTTT.

The V and J genes are TRBV7-2 and TRBJ2-5; a weak D match, TRBD1 (6 bases). Trimming stripped 0 bases from V and 4 bases from J, with 12 bases between. Germline V CDR1 and CDR2: SGHTA, FQGNSA. The CDR3 is 15 residues long. The CDR3 DNA sequence: TGTGCCAGCAGCTTAGCGTTCAGGGGATCAGAGACCCAGTACTTC. This encodes CASSLAFRGSETQYF.

CDR3 in amino acids: CASSRTSGRGAYNEQYF. The CDR3 DNA is TGTGCCAGCAGTAGAACTAGCGGGAGGGGTGCCTACAATGAGCAGTACTTC. The genes are TRBV6-6 and TRBJ2-1; 13 nucleotides align to TRBD2. The DNA end lines up better with TRBJ2-7; the J call may be wrong. There are 17 residues in the CDR3. Per the germline V gene, CDR1 is MNHNY and CDR2 is SVGAGI (reference sequence).

As for this clonotype: A much larger clonotype is one base distant, so this may be a read error. The chain combines TRBV4-2 with TRBJ2-5; D unclear. This CDR3 is 11 amino acids long. From germline, CDR1 is LGHNA and CDR2 YNFKEQ. Trimming shortened V by 0 bases and J by 11 bases, and 7 bases separated the two germline ends. DNA of the CDR3: TGTGCCAGCAGCCAAGACCATGAGCAGTACTTC. It specifies CASSQDHEQYF.

This chain links TRBV27 with TRBJ1-5; 9 bases fit TRBD1. Per the germline V gene, CDR1 is MNHEY and CDR2 is SMNVEV (reference sequence). The trim removed 5 bases at V and 3 bases at J, leaving 5 bases unmatched. The CDR3 has 15 amino acids. CDR3 loop: CASSRDRALNQPQHF. CDR3 bases: TGTGCCAGCAGTCGGGACAGGGCCCTCAATCAGCCCCAGCATTTT.

In this sample, this clonotype turned up once. A read error is possible here, since a much larger clone lies one base away. The chain is built from TRBV11-2 and TRBJ2-3; 7 bases map to TRBD2. The V gene end was trimmed by 3 bases and the J gene end by 5 bases; junction bases not matched to a gene: 5. Per germline, CDR1 SGHAT and CDR2 FQNNGV. The CDR3 loop spans 14 amino acids. The CDR3 DNA is TGTGCCAGCAGCTTGAGCGGGACCGGAGATACGCAGTATTTT. Translation: CASSLSGTGDTQYF.

This clonotype was found many times. The CDR3 spells CSAIIRSTDTQYF. The CDR3 DNA sequence: TGCAGCGCTATCATACGGAGCACAGATACGCAGTATTTT. J is TRBJ2-3 and V is TRBV29-1; D not certain. The germline gives CDR1 SQVTM, CDR2 ANQGSEA. The CDR3 has 13 amino acids. Trimming shortened V by 7 bases and J by 0 bases, and 11 bases separated the two germline ends.

This clonotype came up many times. CDR3 loop: CASRPDVNEQFF. The CDR3 nucleotides are TGTGCCAGCAGACCGGACGTAAATGAGCAGTTCTTC. The chain is built from TRBV12-3 or TRBV12-4 and TRBJ2-1; no definite D call. This CDR3 comprises 12 residues. V lost 6 bases to trimming and J lost 7 bases, with 10 bases between them.

This clonotype was counted at least ten times. J is TRBJ2-5 and V is TRBV12-3 or TRBV12-4; D is perhaps TRBD1 or TRBD2 (5 bases each). Trimming left V 1 base short and J 4 bases short, with 13 bases between. The CDR3 sequence is 15 residues long. CDR3: CASSLGQGGGETQYF. For the CDR3, the DNA is TGTGCCAGCAGTTTAGGTCAGGGTGGGGGAGAGACCCAGTACTTC.

V is TRBV7-3 and J is TRBJ2-3; D remains unclear. CDR1 and CDR2 (germline): SGHTA, FQGTGA. This CDR3 contains 15 residues. Between the trimmed V and J ends, which lost 0 bases and 1 base, there was a span of 8 bases. For the CDR3, the DNA is TGTGCCAGCAGCTTAACAGGATTCCGCACAGATACGCAGTATTTT. Translated: CASSLTGFRTDTQYF.

Worth noting for this clonotype: A much more abundant neighbour one base away suggests this may be a read error. This chain connects TRBV10-3 to TRBJ2-5; 14 bases map to TRBD2. The J call may be wrong; the DNA end is better matched by TRBJ2-7. The CDR3 totals 18 residues. CDR1 and CDR2 from the germline V gene are ENHRY and SYGVKD. CDR3 sequence (DNA): TGTGCCGTCAGTGCAAGAGACAGGGGACTAGCGGGAGCCCACGAGCAGTACTTC. It translates to CAVSARDRGLAGAHEQYF.

V is TRBV25-1 and J is TRBJ2-3; tentatively, D is TRBD2 (7 bases). CDR3 length: 18 residues. V lost 4 bases, J lost 4 bases, and 24 bases lay in between. Germline V gene lookup returns CDR1 MGHDK and CDR2 SYGVNS. The CDR3 DNA sequence: TGTGCCAGCAGTGCTCACCCGGGACGGGGGGCCACCCCAGATACGCAGTATTTT. This codes for CASSAHPGRGATPDTQYF.

J is TRBJ1-6 and V is TRBV5-6, with D perhaps matching TRBD1 (6 bases). V lost 2 bases and J lost 7, with 10 bases in between. CDR1 is SGHDT and CDR2 is YYEEEE in the germline V gene. This CDR3 has 14 amino acids. The CDR3 nucleotides read TGTGCCAGCAGCTTCGGGGACACCAATTCACCCCTCCACTTT. This gives the protein CASSFGDTNSPLHF.

On this clonotype itself: This may arise from a read error, as a much more abundant clone is one base away. The chain links TRBV7-2 to TRBJ2-1, with D possibly TRBD2 on 6 matching bases. The germline V gene encodes CDR1 SGHTA and CDR2 FQGNSA. This CDR3 has 16 residues. Here the CDR3 reads CASSFGGTPSYDEQFF. The DNA of the CDR3 is TGTGCCAGCAGCTTTGGCGGGACCCCCTCCTACGATGAGCAGTTCTTC.

The V gene is TRBV20-1, the J gene TRBJ2-1; D ambiguous. The better agreement between TRBJ2-7 and the DNA end casts doubt on the J call. Germline CDR1 DFQATT, CDR2 SNEGSKA (reference sequence). This CDR3 has 11 amino acids. The CDR3 sequence: CSATYNNEQYF. CDR3 nucleotide sequence: TGCAGTGCTACCTATAACAATGAGCAGTACTTC.

This chain connects TRBV7-9 to TRBJ1-4; D call uncertain. The germline V gene encodes CDR1 SEHNR and CDR2 FQNEAQ (reference sequence). V shed 3 bases and J shed 0 bases, with 5 bases lying between them. This CDR3 spans 14 amino acids. CDR3 sequence: CASSFWSTNEKLFF. As DNA, the CDR3 is TGTGCCAGCAGCTTCTGGTCAACTAATGAAAAACTGTTTTTT.

This chain uses TRBV5-6 with TRBJ2-4, with 8 bases identical to TRBD1. Germline V gene sequence: CDR1 SGHDT, CDR2 YYEEEE. The CDR3 loop spans 15 amino acids. V was clipped by 3 bases and J by 3 bases; unmatched bases: 5. The CDR3 protein is CASSSLDRDKNIQYF. The CDR3, as DNA: TGTGCCAGCAGCTCTTTGGACAGGGACAAAAACATTCAGTACTTC.

V gene TRBV18 combines with J gene TRBJ2-3; 7 bases align to TRBD2. Germline V gives CDR1 KGHSH, CDR2 LQKENI. The CDR3 length is 14 residues. V shed 3 bases, J shed 4 bases, and the junction held 4 bases outside the gene matches. The chain's CDR3 is CASSPPAGADTQYF. In DNA form, the CDR3 reads TGTGCCAGCTCACCGCCCGCGGGAGCAGATACGCAGTATTTT. Full variable domain (outside the CDR3, taken from reference TRBV18 and TRBJ2-3): NAGVMQNPRHLVRRRGQEARLRCSPMKGHSHVYWYRQLPEEGLKFMVYLQKENIIDESGMPKERFSAEFPKEGPSILRIQQVVRGDSAAYFCASSPPAGADTQYFGPGTRLTVL.

A remark on this clonotype: A much larger clone differs from this one at a single base, so this may be a read error. The chain employs TRBV2 and TRBJ2-1; possibly TRBD2 for D (6 bases). Germline CDR1 SNHLY, CDR2 FYNNEI. V was pared by 4 bases and J by 0 bases, with 13 bases between. The CDR3 length is 16 residues. The DNA for the CDR3 is TGTGCCAGCAGTGGCGGAGCCGGGAGCTCCTACAATGAGCAGTTCTTC. Amino acid sequence: CASSGGAGSSYNEQFF.

This clonotype turned up a few times. A much larger clone differs from this one at a single base, so this may be a read error. This chain links TRBV3-1 with TRBJ2-5; no clear D gene. Per germline, CDR1 LGHDT and CDR2 YNNKEL (reference sequence). CDR3 length equals 14 residues. Trimming removed 1 base from V and 4 bases from J, with 10 bases in between. CDR3 sequence reads: CASSQASLGETQYF. CDR3 nucleotides: TGTGCCAGCAGCCAAGCATCCCTGGGAGAGACCCAGTACTTC.

The rearrangement joins TRBV9 to TRBJ1-5; D remains ambiguous. From germline, CDR1 is SGDLS and CDR2 YYNGEE. This CDR3 is built from 13 residues. The ends were cut back, 3 bases at V and 1 base at J, with 5 bases in the middle. Here the CDR3 reads CASSGLSNQPQHF. CDR3 nucleotide sequence: TGTGCCAGCAGCGGTTTGAGCAATCAGCCCCAGCATTTT.

This clonotype was seen at least ten times. This rearrangement joins TRBV6-5 to TRBJ1-2; a weak D match, TRBD1 (5 bases). Germline V gene lookup returns CDR1 MNHEY and CDR2 SVGAGI. V was trimmed by 2 bases and J by 6 bases, leaving 13 bases between them. The CDR3 has 14 residues. For the CDR3, the DNA is TGTGCCAGCAGTTACCGGGGCTTAAGAAATGGCTACACCTTC. Amino acids: CASSYRGLRNGYTF.

This clonotype was detected ten times or more. One end of the junction varies from germline; a read error may be responsible. The chain has TRBV7-7 and TRBJ2-5; D ambiguous. Germline-derived CDR1 and CDR2 are SSHAT and FNYEAQ (reference sequence). The CDR3 extends over 15 amino acids. CDR3 coding DNA: TGTGCTAGCAGCTTAGGCCCCAAAACTGTGGAGACCCAGTACTTC. This gives the protein CASSLGPKTVETQYF.

This clonotype turned up a few times. The chain joins TRBV2 to TRBJ2-2; 7 bases line up with TRBD1. The CDR3 loop spans 15 amino acids. V gave up 5 bases and J gave up 0 bases; unmatched junction bases: 3. Looked up from germline, CDR1 is SNHLY and CDR2 is FYNNEI. The CDR3 nucleotides are TGTGCCAGCAGTTGGACAGGCGCGAACACCGGGGAGCTGTTTTTT. Protein: CASSWTGANTGELFF.

The chain combines TRBV5-4 with TRBJ2-7, with D maybe TRBD1 (8 bases). In germline, CDR1 is SGHNT, CDR2 YYREEE (reference sequence). The CDR3 loop spans 14 amino acids. V lost 2 bases, J lost 3 bases, and 12 bases lay in between. CDR3 in DNA: TGTGCCAGCAGCTTACAGGGGGGGGACTACGAGCAGTACTTC. This gives the protein CASSLQGGDYEQYF.

This clonotype was detected only once. The V gene is TRBV6-1, the J gene TRBJ2-2, with TRBD2 identical over 7 bases. The junction had 2 bases not matched to a gene; V was cut back by 1 base and J by 3 bases. The CDR3 length is 15 residues. Germline-derived CDR1 and CDR2 are MNHNS and SASEGT. The CDR3 reads CASSEGLAYTGELFF. The DNA of the CDR3 is TGTGCCAGCAGTGAAGGACTAGCTTACACCGGGGAGCTGTTTTTT.

The rearrangement uses TRBV6-5 and TRBJ1-1; D is unresolved. Germline lookup yields CDR1 MNHEY and CDR2 SVGAGI. Trimming left V 8 bases short and J 5 bases short, with 9 bases between. The CDR3 has 11 residues. Written as DNA, the CDR3 is TGTGCCAGCGGGCCGGGAACTGAAGCTTTCTTT. Its translation: CASGPGTEAFF.

This clonotype was seen a few times. The chain carries TRBV7-6 and TRBJ2-2, with a tentative D call TRBD1 (6 bases). The CDR3 has 16 residues. Trimming took 4 bases from V and 6 from J, leaving 18 bases between them. CDR1 SGHVS and CDR2 FNYEAQ come from the germline V gene. CDR3 amino acids: CASSSKLGARAGELFF. CDR3 nucleotides: TGTGCCAGCAGCTCGAAATTGGGGGCAAGGGCCGGGGAGCTGTTTTTT. The full variable domain, completed using reference TRBV7-6 and TRBJ2-2, is GAGVSQSPRYKVTKRGQDVALRCDPISGHVSLYWYRQALGQGPEFLTYFNYEAQQDKSGLPNDRFSAERPEGSISTLTIQRTEQRDSAMYRCASSSKLGARAGELFFGEGSRLTVL.

The V call is TRBV7-9, the J call TRBJ1-1; D unresolved. Germline V gene data show CDR1 as SEHNR and CDR2 as FQNEAQ (reference sequence). V lost 2 bases and J lost 10, with 14 bases in between. The CDR3 is made up of 13 amino acids. The CDR3 nucleotides are TGTGCCAGCAGCTTAACCGTCTCGCCGAGAGCTTTCTTT. Protein sequence: CASSLTVSPRAFF.